Listed here are 27 T cell receptor beta chains from one sample, sequenced in a study of radiation and T cells in renal cell carcinoma. The treatment: treatment-naive control, cytoreductive nephrectomy. This table comes from immunoSEQ multiplex PCR, and its TCRdb copy is limited to in-frame clones, with some not included. The sample holds 20,000 or so clones, around 50% seen once. Here the sequenced sample was tumor tissue, taken from a patient whose treatment was nephrectomy without radiotherapy. These receptors all come from a human donor with renal cell carcinoma.

This clone has only one observation. The genes are TRBV6-6 and TRBJ1-2, with no clear D. The CDR3 runs 14 residues. Trimming removed 2 bases from V and 8 bases from J, with 15 bases in between. Germline lookup yields CDR1 MNHNY and CDR2 SVGAGI (reference sequence). This chain's CDR3 is CASSYESGVGGYTF. The CDR3 coding sequence is TGTGCCAGCAGTTACGAGAGCGGAGTCGGCGGCTACACCTTC.

This clone has just a few counts. This rearrangement joins TRBV2 to TRBJ2-1; 7 positions match TRBD1. This CDR3 region has 13 residues. V lost 7 bases, J lost 4 bases, and 4 bases stayed unmatched. Germline CDR1 is SNHLY and CDR2 is FYNNEI. The CDR3 nucleotides are TGTGCCAGCACCCCGGACAGGTACAATGAGCAGTTCTTC. This sequence encodes CASTPDRYNEQFF.

The chain joins TRBV4-3 to TRBJ2-2; 7 bases map to TRBD2. Trimming removed 0 bases from V and 6 bases from J; junction bases left unmatched: 7. Looked up from germline, CDR1 is LGHNA and CDR2 is YSLEER. CDR3 length equals 16 residues. The CDR3 DNA follows: TGCGCCAGCAGCCAAGATCGGCTAGCGGTCCCCGGGGAGCTGTTTTTT. It codes for CASSQDRLAVPGELFF.

This clone is a singleton in its sample. V gene TRBV5-6 combines with J gene TRBJ1-1; D unresolved. The CDR3 totals 15 residues. The germline gives CDR1 SGHDT, CDR2 YYEEEE. V lost 4 bases to trimming and J lost 0 bases, with 13 bases between them. The chain's CDR3 is CASSLLQIMNTEAFF. The CDR3 DNA reads as TGTGCCAGCAGCCTACTCCAGATAATGAACACTGAAGCTTTCTTT.

V gene TRBV7-2 combines with J gene TRBJ2-3; 7 nucleotides match TRBD1. This CDR3 contains 14 residues. Germline trimming cut 1 base from V and 4 bases from J; bases unmatched to any gene: 2. Germline CDR1 and CDR2: SGHTA and FQGNSA. As DNA, the CDR3 is TGTGCCAGCAGCTTAGGACAGGGAGCAGATACGCAGTATTTT. As protein: CASSLGQGADTQYF.

As to this clone: Other DNA variants within this sample encode the same CDR3. V and J are TRBV11-2 and TRBJ2-3; 8 bases align to TRBD2. CDR3 length: 15 residues. The trim removed 5 bases at V and 0 bases at J, leaving 4 bases unmatched. Germline V gene lookup returns CDR1 SGHAT and CDR2 FQNNGV. CDR3 loop: CASSESGGSTDTQYF. In DNA, the CDR3 is TGTGCCAGCAGCGAAAGCGGGGGAAGCACAGATACGCAGTATTTT. Drawing the rest from reference TRBV11-2 and TRBJ2-3, the complete variable domain is EAGVAQSPRYKIIEKRQSVAFWCNPISGHATLYWYQQILGQGPKLLIQFQNNGVVDDSQLPKDRFSAERLKGVDSTLKIQPAKLEDSAVYLCASSESGGSTDTQYFGPGTRLTVL.

The chain employs TRBV2 and TRBJ2-5, with 12 bases lining up with TRBD2. The trim removed 4 bases at V and 4 bases at J, leaving 4 bases unmatched. Germline CDR1 reads SNHLY; CDR2 reads FYNNEI. The CDR3 covers 15 residues. CDR3 DNA sequence: TGTGCCAGCAGTGGACTAGCGGGGGTTGGAGAGACCCAGTACTTC. Protein: CASSGLAGVGETQYF.

The chain carries TRBV6-5 and TRBJ1-4; the D gene is possibly TRBD1 (5 bases). CDR1 MNHEY and CDR2 SVGAGI come from the germline V gene. Trimming cost V 0 bases and J 6 bases, with 11 bases left between them. The CDR3 extends over 15 amino acids. The CDR3 region is CASSYSRGTDEKLFF. The DNA for the CDR3 is TGTGCCAGCAGTTACTCCCGGGGCACCGATGAAAAACTGTTTTTT.

This clone has just a few counts. V usage is TRBV10-3 and J usage is TRBJ1-2, with D unresolved. Between the trimmed V and J ends, which lost 6 bases and 3 bases, there was a span of 17 bases. Germline V CDR1 and CDR2: ENHRY, SYGVKD. The CDR3 spans 15 residues. This CDR3 is CAIRPPGSGDYGYTF. The DNA for the CDR3 is TGTGCCATCAGGCCGCCGGGCAGTGGGGACTATGGCTACACCTTC.

This rearrangement joins TRBV7-3 to TRBJ2-5; perhaps TRBD2 as D (6 bases). In germline, CDR1 is SGHTA, CDR2 FQGTGA. The CDR3 extends over 17 amino acids. Trimming removed 2 bases at V and 3 bases at J, with 19 bases between. In DNA form, the CDR3 reads TGTGCCAGCAGCTTATGGGGACGGGGACTGGATGAAGAGACCCAGTACTTC. It specifies CASSLWGRGLDEETQYF.

J is TRBJ2-7 and V is TRBV7-9; D is undetermined. Germline values: CDR1 SEHNR, CDR2 FQNEAQ (reference sequence). The CDR3 consists of 12 residues. Trimming shortened V by 4 bases and J by 3 bases, and 7 bases separated the two germline ends. As DNA, the CDR3 is TGTGCCAGCAGCTCCGCAGACTACGAGCAGTACTTC. Its translation is CASSSADYEQYF. The full variable domain, rest sourced from reference TRBV7-9 and TRBJ2-7, is DTGVSQNPRHKITKRGQNVTFRCDPISEHNRLYWYRQTLGQGPEFLTYFQNEAQLEKSRLLSDRFSAERPKGSFSTLEIQRTEQGDSAMYLCASSSADYEQYFGPGTRLTVT.

The chain recombines TRBV6-5 with TRBJ1-1, with D possibly being TRBD1 (6 bases). Germline V gene data show CDR1 as MNHEY and CDR2 as SVGAGI. The CDR3 is made up of 12 amino acids. V lost 5 bases, J lost 11 bases, and 15 bases lay in between. The DNA of the CDR3 is TGTGCCAGCAGTAACAGGGTTTCGGAGGCTTTCTTT. This codes for CASSNRVSEAFF.

CDR3: CASSGGAVYEQYF. The CDR3, as DNA: TGTGCCAGTAGCGGGGGGGCCGTATACGAGCAGTACTTC. This chain connects TRBV30 to TRBJ2-7; TRBD2 agrees at 11 bases. The CDR3 covers 13 residues. Germline CDR1 and CDR2: GTSNPN and SVGIG (reference sequence). V shed 8 bases, J shed 4 bases, and the junction held 7 bases outside the gene matches.

The genes are TRBV15 and TRBJ1-1; weak D call: TRBD1 (5 bases). Germline V gives CDR1 LNHNV, CDR2 YYDKDF (reference sequence). Trimming removed 0 bases at V and 5 bases at J, with 10 bases between. CDR3 length: 14 residues. The CDR3 loop is CATSREGLGTEAFF. DNA for the CDR3: TGTGCCACCAGCAGAGAGGGACTGGGGACTGAAGCTTTCTTT.

Note on this clone: An end of the junction does not agree with germline; a read error may underlie this. This chain uses TRBV11-2 with TRBJ2-3; possibly TRBD2 for D (7 bases). The V gene's germline CDR1 is SGHAT and CDR2 FQNNGV. This CDR3 has 16 amino acids. The CDR3 here is CAGSLYSGGNGDTQYF. The CDR3 DNA follows: TGTGCCGGCAGCTTATATTCGGGGGGCAACGGAGATACGCAGTATTTT. Full variable domain (remainder filled in from reference TRBV11-2 and TRBJ2-3): EAGVAQSPRYKIIEKRQSVAFWCNPISGHATLYWYQQILGQGPKLLIQFQNNGVVDDSQLPKDRFSAERLKGVDSTLKIQPAKLEDSAVYLCAGSLYSGGNGDTQYFGPGTRLTVL.

J is TRBJ1-2 and V is TRBV2; 8 bases fit TRBD1. V lost 5 bases to trimming and J lost 0 bases; unmatched junction nucleotides: 2. Germline loops: CDR1 SNHLY, CDR2 FYNNEI. This CDR3 has 14 residues. For the CDR3, the DNA is TGTGCCAGCAGTCTACAGGGGGCTAACTATGGCTACACCTTC. As protein: CASSLQGANYGYTF.

The genes are TRBV11-2 and TRBJ2-3, with D perhaps given as TRBD1 or TRBD2 (5 bases each). V dropped 4 bases and J dropped 3 bases, with 8 bases sitting between them. Per the germline V gene, CDR1 is SGHAT and CDR2 is FQNNGV. This CDR3 comprises 13 residues. In nucleotides, the CDR3 is TGTGCCAGCAGCTGGGGACCTACAGATACGCAGTATTTT. Translating it yields CASSWGPTDTQYF.

The chain links TRBV4-3 to TRBJ2-1; 8 bases match TRBD1. This CDR3 contains 14 residues. Germline V gene lookup returns CDR1 LGHNA and CDR2 YSLEER. J gave up 6 bases and V 3 bases, and 4 bases lay outside the gene matches. Written as DNA, the CDR3 is TGCGCCAGCAGCCAGACGGGACAGGCCAATGAGCAGTTCTTC. Translated: CASSQTGQANEQFF.

This chain's CDR3 is CASSYGRGFRKEQYF. The CDR3 DNA reads TGTGCCAGCAGTTACGGCAGGGGGTTCAGGAAAGAGCAGTACTTC. The chain joins TRBV6-5 to TRBJ2-7, with TRBD1 identical over 7 bases. After removal of 2 bases from V and 7 bases from J, the junction contained 11 bases not matched to a gene. Germline CDR1 reads MNHEY; CDR2 reads SVGAGI. This CDR3 region has 15 residues.

This clone was recorded a few times. The chain employs TRBV7-9 and TRBJ2-1; D not certain. Trimming removed 7 bases at V and 10 bases at J, with 14 bases between. This CDR3 comprises 12 residues. CDR1 and CDR2 from the germline V gene are SEHNR and FQNEAQ (reference sequence). Here the CDR3 reads CASTPGHPEQFF. DNA of the CDR3: TGTGCCAGCACCCCTGGGCATCCGGAGCAGTTCTTC.

The gene calls are TRBV18 and TRBJ1-4; TRBD1 aligns across 7 bases. After removal of 3 bases from V and 8 bases from J, the junction contained 9 bases not matched to a gene. Looked up from germline, CDR1 is KGHSH and CDR2 is LQKENI. This CDR3 has 15 residues. The DNA of the CDR3 is TGTGCCAGCTCACCCATCACAGGGGTTGGAGAAAAACTGTTTTTT. It yields the protein CASSPITGVGEKLFF.

The chain has TRBV7-3 and TRBJ2-3; possibly TRBD2 for D (7 bases). The CDR3 totals 15 residues. V was trimmed by 0 bases and J by 2 bases, leaving 9 bases between them. Germline assignment: CDR1 SGHTA and CDR2 FQGTGA. The CDR3 DNA reads as TGTGCCAGCAGCTTAACGGGGGGGCCCACAGATACGCAGTATTTT. This sequence encodes CASSLTGGPTDTQYF. Filled out from reference TRBV7-3 and TRBJ2-3, the complete variable domain reads GAGVSQTPSNKVTEKGKYVELRCDPISGHTALYWYRQSLGQGPEFLIYFQGTGAADDSGLPNDRFFAVRPEGSVSTLKIQRTERGDSAVYLCASSLTGGPTDTQYFGPGTRLTVL.

The chain carries TRBV7-6 and TRBJ2-1; D gene unclear. The CDR3 spans 13 residues. V lost 1 base, J lost 7 bases, and 8 bases lay in between. Germline lookup yields CDR1 SGHVS and CDR2 FNYEAQ. In DNA form, the CDR3 reads TGTGCCAGCAGCTTAGATGGTGGAAATGAGCAGTTCTTC. Translation: CASSLDGGNEQFF. Together with reference TRBV7-6 and TRBJ2-1, the CDR3 gives the full variable domain: GAGVSQSPRYKVTKRGQDVALRCDPISGHVSLYWYRQALGQGPEFLTYFNYEAQQDKSGLPNDRFSAERPEGSISTLTIQRTEQRDSAMYRCASSLDGGNEQFFGPGTRLTVL.

This chain links TRBV6-5 with TRBJ2-3, with 9 nucleotides matching TRBD2. After removal of 2 bases from V and 5 bases from J, the junction contained 5 bases not matched to a gene. The CDR3 loop spans 15 amino acids. Germline V CDR1 and CDR2: MNHEY, SVGAGI. The CDR3 loop reads CASSYGAGGRDTQYF. The CDR3 DNA reads TGTGCCAGCAGTTACGGGGCGGGGGGGAGAGATACGCAGTATTTT.

In this sample, this clone turned up a few times. The J gene is TRBJ1-4, the V gene TRBV11-1; D uncertain. CDR1 and CDR2 (germline): SGHAT, FQDESV (reference sequence). CDR3 length: 16 residues. V dropped 5 bases and J dropped 8 bases, with 21 bases sitting between them. The CDR3 sequence: CASSPKTDLLGEKLFF. CDR3 nucleotide sequence: TGTGCCAGCAGCCCGAAAACGGACCTTCTGGGCGAAAAACTGTTTTTT. Drawing the rest from reference TRBV11-1 and TRBJ1-4, the complete variable domain is EAEVAQSPRYKITEKSQAVAFWCDPISGHATLYWYRQILGQGPELLVQFQDESVVDDSQLPKDRFSAERLKGVDSTLKIQPAELGDSAMYLCASSPKTDLLGEKLFFGSGTQLSVL.

This rearrangement joins TRBV30 to TRBJ1-6, with a tentative D call TRBD1 (6 bases). The V and J ends lost 4 bases and 5 bases respectively, with 15 bases between them. The CDR3 totals 15 residues. Germline-derived CDR1 and CDR2 are GTSNPN and SVGIG (reference sequence). This CDR3 is CAWMRGDRNNSPLHF. The CDR3 DNA sequence: TGTGCCTGGATGAGGGGGGACCGAAATAATTCACCCCTCCACTTT.

This chain links TRBV30 with TRBJ1-2; D ambiguous. CDR3 size: 12 residues. The germline V gene has CDR1 GTSNPN and CDR2 SVGIG (reference sequence). The V and J ends lost 1 base and 5 bases respectively, with 8 bases between them. CDR3 coding DNA: TGTGCCTGGAGTGGAGGGCTTTATGGCTACACCTTC. Translation gives CAWSGGLYGYTF.